In its sample, the clone carrying this T cell receptor (beta chain) was seen a few times. Antigen unknown. This sample was included in a study of CD8+ T cells in alopecia areata. The sample's treatment: oral pan-JAK inhibitor, 5-10 mg twice daily. General study points: It was observed that many expanded lesional clones persisted in scalp and blood during tofacitinib.

Extraction of RNA preceded its reverse transcription into cDNA, which served as the sequencing template. Clones were sequenced by immunoSEQ multiplex PCR, and TCRdb holds only the in-frame ones, with some missing. The repertoire has 90,000 to 150,000 clones, 53% of them found once; the top ten carry about 0.5%. The sequenced sample was CD4+ T cells sorted from blood, obtained at week 4, from a patient treated with tofacitinib. The source of this sequence is a human donor with alopecia areata.

CDR3 in amino acids: CASSYGGGGEKLFF. In DNA form, the CDR3 reads TGTGCCAGCAGTTACGGAGGAGGTGGCGAAAAACTGTTTTTT. The V and J genes are TRBV6-6 and TRBJ1-4, with D hard to call. Germline loops: CDR1 MNHNY, CDR2 SVGAGI (reference sequence). The CDR3 covers 14 residues. Deletions cut 2 bases from V and 8 bases from J, with 12 bases between.